This TCR beta chain was sequenced for a study of T cell clones after liver transplantation. Looking at the study overall: Until 12-24 months post-transplant, subjects got standard immunosuppression and no induction.

A note on this clone: Its antigen is not identified.

The protocol was immunoSEQ multiplex PCR, while the TCRdb copy is restricted to in-frame clones and leaves out a portion. The sample yields about 120,000 clones, 90% seen once. The germline V gene encodes CDR1 SGHRS and CDR2 YFSETQ. This CDR3 region has 16 residues. Trimming removed 5 bases at V and 0 bases at J, with 14 bases between. Notes on the study in general: Graft donor-reactive T cells possibly entered the graft instead of undergoing deletion.

V usage is TRBV5-1 and J usage is TRBJ2-2; unclear D gene. The sequenced sample was CD4+ T cells from blood, obtained 12 months after liver transplant. This sequence originates from a human patient who received a liver transplant. Some T cells may trace back to the graft donor. The CDR3 is CASRTDIFSNTGELFF. For the CDR3, the DNA is TGCGCCAGCAGAACCGACATATTTTCGAACACCGGGGAGCTGTTTTTT.